This TCR beta chain stems from a study of PD-1 blockade in classical Hodgkin lymphoma. Study-wide results and caveats: Newly diagnosed patients reportedly had lower baseline TCR diversity than healthy donors. Complete responders possessed baseline diversity comparable to newly diagnosed patients.

In every patient, relapse followed autologous stem cell transplantation, while exposure to brentuximab vedotin differed. Best overall response was complete response, partial response or progressive disease in these relapsed/refractory classical Hodgkin lymphoma patients. The V end lost 2 bases, the J end lost 6 bases, and 15 bases lay between the germline ends. CDR1 SGHRS and CDR2 YFSETQ come from the germline V gene. CDR3 size: 15 residues. A note on this clone: Its antigen is still unknown.

Only in-frame clones appear in the TCRdb table, and some are missing; sequencing was by immunoSEQ multiplex PCR. The table has fewer than 25,000 clones, about nine tenths seen once. The sequencing used peripheral blood mononuclear cells (PBMCs), collected before the second cycle of nivolumab. The sequence derives from a human donor with classical Hodgkin lymphoma. The J gene is TRBJ2-1, the V gene TRBV5-1, with D maybe TRBD2 (5 bases). The CDR3 DNA reads TGCGCCAGCAGCTTCTGGGGAGACTCGAGCAATGAGCAGTTCTTC. Residues: CASSFWGDSSNEQFF.